A selection of T cell receptor beta chains follows, all from one sample in a study of CD8+ T cells in alopecia areata. Only in-frame clones appear in the TCRdb table, and some are missing; sequencing was by immunoSEQ multiplex PCR. The sample contains about 11,000 clones, roughly 60% of which appear only once. Source: skin, taken at week 0. Receptor source: a human donor with alopecia areata. CDR3s include the opening cysteine and the closing phenylalanine or tryptophan. The order of the fields is clone size, J gene, CDR3 length, D gene, V gene, CDR3 DNA, CDR3 protein. A D gene is named only where the DNA matches it firmly. Part of the rows lack a size; the others show once, few, many or a class for expanded clones.

few,TRBJ2-3,15,TRBD1,TRBV4-1,TGCGCCAGCAGCCTGACCGGGACAGCCACAGATACGCAGTATTTT,CASSLTGTATDTQYF
NA,TRBJ2-4,15,NA,TRBV5-5,TGTGCCAGCAGCGTTGGGACTGCCGCCAAAAACATTCAGTACTTC,CASSVGTAAKNIQYF
NA,TRBJ1-2,17,NA,TRBV5-4,TGTGCCAGCAGCTACACCGGATGGGACGGAGGGGAATATGGCTACACCTTC,CASSYTGWDGGEYGYTF
NA,TRBJ1-5,13,NA,TRBV6-1,TGTGCCAGCAGTGCTCCGGACGTTCAGCCCCAGCATTTT,CASSAPDVQPQHF
NA,TRBJ2-1,16,TRBD2,TRBV6-4,TGTGCCAGCAGTGACTCAGCTAGCGGGGGGGCCAATGAGCAGTTCTTC,CASSDSASGGANEQFF
NA,TRBJ2-7,16,NA,TRBV6-1,TGTGCCAGCAGTGAATGGGGAGGGACAGGCTCCTACGAGCAGTACTTC,CASSEWGGTGSYEQYF
NA,TRBJ1-3,17,TRBD1,TRBV13,TGTGCCAGCAGCTCGATACAGGGGACGAAAATGAAGAGGACCATATATTTT,CASSSIQGTKMKRTIYF
NA,TRBJ1-3,14,NA,TRBV7-9,TGTGCCAGCAGCCCCGATCTCTCTGGAAACACCATATATTTT,CASSPDLSGNTIYF
NA,TRBJ2-2,17,TRBD1,TRBV2,TGTGCCAGCAGTGGGACTCCGGGACAGCCGAACACCGGGGAGCTGTTTTTT,CASSGTPGQPNTGELFF
NA,TRBJ2-5,16,TRBD2,TRBV5-1,TGCGCCAGCAGCTCTGGGGGACTAGCGAGGTGGGAGACCCAGTACTTC,CASSSGGLARWETQYF
few,TRBJ2-6,16,NA,TRBV19,TGTGCCAGTAGGCCGTTAGATGCCTCTGGGGCCAACGTCCTGACTTTC,CASRPLDASGANVLTF
NA,TRBJ1-1,14,NA,TRBV6-9,TGTGCCAGCAGTGCGAGTATGACGAACACTGAAGCTTTCTTT,CASSASMTNTEAFF
NA,TRBJ2-3,14,NA,TRBV6-5,TGTGCCAGCAGTTACTCGACCGAGCAGGATACGCAGTATTTT,CASSYSTEQDTQYF
NA,TRBJ2-3,16,TRBD1,TRBV6-5,TGTGCCAGCAGTTACTCGGAGACAGGGGGCACAGATACGCAGTATTTT,CASSYSETGGTDTQYF
NA,TRBJ1-6,14,TRBD1,TRBV14,TGTGCCAGCAGCCCCGGGACAGCGAATTCACCCCTCCACTTT,CASSPGTANSPLHF
NA,TRBJ2-7,12,NA,TRBV29-1,TGCAGCGTTCACCCGGCAGGATACGAGCAGTACTTC,CSVHPAGYEQYF
NA,TRBJ2-7,15,TRBD2,TRBV6-5,TGTGCCAGCAGTTTCCAAGCGGGGCCCTCCTACGAGCAGTACTTC,CASSFQAGPSYEQYF
NA,TRBJ2-1,12,TRBD1,TRBV18,TGTGCCAGCTCGCTAGACAGGGATGAGCAGTTCTTC,CASSLDRDEQFF
few,TRBJ2-7,14,NA,TRBV7-3,TGTGCCAGCAGCTTAGCGCAAGGGGGGTCCGAGCAGTACTTC,CASSLAQGGSEQYF
NA,TRBJ2-1,15,TRBD2,TRBV19,TGTGCCAGTAGTAATCTAGCGGGGGGGCGAAATGAGCAGTTCTTC,CASSNLAGGRNEQFF
few,TRBJ2-3,14,TRBD2,TRBV6-9,TGTGCCAGCAGTGTAGCGGGGGGCACAGATACGCAGTATTTT,CASSVAGGTDTQYF
NA,TRBJ2-3,11,NA,TRBV7-2,TGTGCCAGCAGCTACACAGATACGCAGTATTTT,CASSYTDTQYF
NA,TRBJ2-7,14,NA,TRBV14,TGTGCCAGCAGCCAAGTTGGCAGATCCTACGAGCAGTACTTC,CASSQVGRSYEQYF
once,TRBJ1-1,14,NA,TRBV30,TGTGCCTGGAGCCACCACAGGGTTGGTACTGAAGCTTTCTTT,CAWSHHRVGTEAFF
NA,TRBJ1-2,17,NA,TRBV5-1,TGCGCCAGCAGCTTGGATCCCAGACAAATCCTAAACTATGGCTACACCTTC,CASSLDPRQILNYGYTF
NA,TRBJ1-1,12,NA,TRBV29-1,TGCAGCGTTGCGCCCTCTTGGAGGGAAGCTTTCTTT,CSVAPSWREAFF
few,TRBJ2-5,13,NA,TRBV6-5,TGTGCCAGCAGTTACTCGGGGCGGGAGACCCAGTACTTC,CASSYSGRETQYF
NA,TRBJ1-2,15,TRBD1,TRBV19,TGTGCCAGTGTCCATTTGGGGAGCACAGGGGATGGCTACACCTTC,CASVHLGSTGDGYTF
few,TRBJ2-2,16,NA,TRBV5-1,TGCGCCAGCAGCTTGGGCCTGCCTAAGAACACCGGGGAGCTGTTTTTT,CASSLGLPKNTGELFF
NA,TRBJ2-7,12,NA,TRBV29-1,TGCAGCGTTGCCGACAGGCCCTACGAGCAGTACTTC,CSVADRPYEQYF
few,TRBJ2-3,15,NA,TRBV11-2,TGTGCCAGCAGCTTAGACAGGTCGGGCACAGATACGCAGTATTTT,CASSLDRSGTDTQYF
NA,TRBJ1-3,13,TRBD1,TRBV5-1,TGCGCCAGCAGCTGGACAGGGGGAAACACCATATATTTT,CASSWTGGNTIYF
few,TRBJ2-1,16,TRBD2,TRBV2,TGTGCCAGCAACAACGGTTTAGCGGGAGTCTACAATGAGCAGTTCTTC,CASNNGLAGVYNEQFF
few,TRBJ2-7,14,NA,TRBV30,TGTGCCTGGACAGGGACTTTGAGCTCCTACGAGCAGTACTTC,CAWTGTLSSYEQYF
NA,TRBJ2-3,15,TRBD1,TRBV7-2,TGTGCCAGCAGCCTAGACAGGGGTGTCCCAGATACGCAGTATTTT,CASSLDRGVPDTQYF
NA,TRBJ2-3,17,TRBD2,TRBV9,TGTGCCAGCAGCGTAGAGCGGGGGGCTCGTAGCACAGATACGCAGTATTTT,CASSVERGARSTDTQYF
NA,TRBJ2-7,15,TRBD1,TRBV27,TGTGCCAGCAGTTATGGGACAGGGCGCTCCTACGAGCAGTACTTC,CASSYGTGRSYEQYF
medium-sized,TRBJ2-7,17,NA,TRBV2,TGTGCCAGCAGTCACGGGATTTCCAACCCGAGCTCCTACGAGCAGTACTTC,CASSHGISNPSSYEQYF
NA,TRBJ2-3,17,TRBD2,TRBV7-8,TGTGCCAGCAGCTTAATCAGGACTAGCGGCTTGTCAGATACGCAGTATTTT,CASSLIRTSGLSDTQYF
NA,TRBJ2-1,14,TRBD1,TRBV9,TGTGCCAGCAGCGACCGGGACAGACACAATGAGCAGTTCTTC,CASSDRDRHNEQFF
NA,TRBJ2-2,16,NA,TRBV5-4,TGTGCCAGCAGCCCCACAGGCCCCTCAAACACCGGGGAGCTGTTTTTT,CASSPTGPSNTGELFF
NA,TRBJ2-7,14,TRBD2,TRBV10-3,TGTGCCACCCTTCTCACTAGCGGGAAGTACGAGCAGTACTTC,CATLLTSGKYEQYF
NA,TRBJ2-1,15,TRBD2,TRBV7-3,TGTGCCAGCAGCTTAGGGAGGGTGGGGGTTGCTGAGCAGTTCTTC,CASSLGRVGVAEQFF
NA,TRBJ1-2,15,TRBD1,TRBV7-3,TGTGCCAGCAGCCCCCAAGGGGACAGAAATTATGGCTACACCTTC,CASSPQGDRNYGYTF
NA,TRBJ2-5,15,TRBD2,TRBV19,TGTGCCAGTAGTATACTAGCGGGGAACCAAGAGACCCAGTACTTC,CASSILAGNQETQYF
NA,TRBJ2-2,16,TRBD2,TRBV5-4,TGTGCCAGCAGCGGAAGCGGGACTAGCGGGACCGGGGAGCTGTTTTTT,CASSGSGTSGTGELFF
large,TRBJ2-7,13,NA,TRBV7-2,TGTGCCAGCAGCTTAGAGCAGAGCTACGAGCAGTACTTC,CASSLEQSYEQYF
NA,TRBJ1-1,15,TRBD1,TRBV27,TGTGCCAGCAGTTTAACCCAGACAGGGGACACTGAAGCTTTCTTT,CASSLTQTGDTEAFF
NA,TRBJ1-2,13,NA,TRBV29-1,TGCAGCGTTGTTGGCAGGTTGGGCTATGGCTACACCTTC,CSVVGRLGYGYTF
NA,TRBJ2-1,13,NA,TRBV30,TGTGCCTGGAGCGGGATCTCCTACAATGAGCAGTTCTTC,CAWSGISYNEQFF
NA,TRBJ2-6,15,NA,TRBV30,TGTGCCTCCAGGGATTTGAGATCTGGGGCCAACGTCCTGACTTTC,CASRDLRSGANVLTF
few,TRBJ1-2,13,NA,TRBV29-1,TGCAGCGTTGTCCCAAGACCTAACTATGGCTACACCTTC,CSVVPRPNYGYTF
NA,TRBJ2-2,13,TRBD2,TRBV16,TGTGCCAGCAGCCAACCGGGAGGAAGGGAGCTGTTTTTT,CASSQPGGRELFF